This TCR beta chain was recorded in a study of cytomegalovirus exposure and HLA in healthy donors. Study in general: Unique TCRs numbering approximately 81 million, obtained from HLA-typed donors, made up an early data release.

CDR1 is SGHKS and CDR2 is YYEKEE in the germline V gene (reference sequence). There are 15 residues in the CDR3. The ends lost 1 base at V and 4 bases at J; junction bases unmatched: 3. Primers: 60 Vbeta forward and 13 Jbeta reverse. Clones were sequenced by immunoSEQ multiplex PCR, and TCRdb holds only the in-frame ones, with some missing. This sample carries around 50,000 clones, with 11% going to the ten biggest clones. Overall study findings and caveats: In a later analysis, TCR beta V- and J-gene trimming was associated with a missense DCLRE1C variant.

On this clone itself: What it binds is not known.

The material sequenced was PBMCs. The rearrangement uses TRBV5-5 and TRBJ2-1; 9 bases are shared with TRBD1. The sequence came from a woman aged 45-59 years in good health and CMV-seropositive. For the CDR3, the DNA is TGTGCCAGCAGCTTGTGGGACAGGGAATACAATGAGCAGTTCTTC. This encodes CASSLWDREYNEQFF.